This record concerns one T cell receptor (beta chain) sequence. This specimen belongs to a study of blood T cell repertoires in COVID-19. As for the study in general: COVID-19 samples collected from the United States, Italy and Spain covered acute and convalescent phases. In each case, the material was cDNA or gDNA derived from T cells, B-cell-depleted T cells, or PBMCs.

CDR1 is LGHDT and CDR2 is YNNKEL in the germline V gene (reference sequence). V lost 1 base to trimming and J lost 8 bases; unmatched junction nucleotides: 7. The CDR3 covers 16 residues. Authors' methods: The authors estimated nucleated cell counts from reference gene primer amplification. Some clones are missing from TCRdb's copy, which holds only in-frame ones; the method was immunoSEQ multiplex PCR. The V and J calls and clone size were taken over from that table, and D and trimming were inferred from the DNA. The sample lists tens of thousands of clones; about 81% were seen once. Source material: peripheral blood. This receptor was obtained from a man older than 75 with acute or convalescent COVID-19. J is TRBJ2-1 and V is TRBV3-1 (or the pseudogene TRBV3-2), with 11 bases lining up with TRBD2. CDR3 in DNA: TGTGCCAGCAGCCAAGGAGTGCTAGCGGGGGGAGATGAGCAGTTCTTC. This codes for CASSQGVLAGGDEQFF.